This T cell receptor beta chain was identified in a study of CD8 T cells in Susac syndrome. In the case of this clonotype: The antigen remains unidentified.

CD8+ and CD4+ T cells from blood underwent TCR beta sequencing. Isolation of CD8+ and CD4+ T cells was performed negatively, whereas enrichment of TEMRA cells was done by FACS. Points from the study as a whole: Regarding the TCR sequencing and HLA analysis, the study admitted that a relatively small number of individuals were involved.

The CDR3 consists of 13 residues. With V trimmed by 7 bases and J by 9 bases, 10 bases remained unmatched. CDR1 is DFQATT, CDR2 SNEGSKA, per germline (reference sequence). An input of roughly 0.5 to 1 ug of RNA was subjected to reverse transcription using random hexamers. The amplification used immunoSEQ multiplex PCR on TCR beta CDR3; it spanned 54 Vbeta and 13 Jbeta. TCRdb analysed the immunoSEQ multiplex PCR reads with MiXCR anew, one entry per CDR3 protein. In the table there are around 220,000 distinct CDR3 sequences, approximately 90% of which are singletons. This clonotype was obtained from a human donor with multiple sclerosis. Sequences were obtained from CD8+ T cells from PBMCs. This chain connects TRBV20-1 to TRBJ1-3; 9 positions match TRBD1. CDR3 DNA: TGCAGTGTAGGGGACAGGGCTAAGAGCACCATATATTTT. This codes for CSVGDRAKSTIYF.